The T cell receptor beta chain under discussion was sequenced for a study of CD8 T cells in ankylosing spondylitis (dated by TCRdb to 2017 to 2019). In terms of the full investigation: The study profiled T cell receptor beta repertoires in healthy donors and ankylosing spondylitis patients to find disease-linked TCR variants. The full study cohort comprised 20 to 30 ankylosing spondylitis patients and around 100 healthy donors. Peripheral blood samples were taken, and synovial fluid was additionally collected from ankylosing spondylitis patients. What the work shows at the level of the full study, not this receptor alone: In peripheral blood, the disease-linked clones were found at relatively low frequencies and had a CD8+ phenotype. According to the report, matched synovial fluid samples from ankylosing spondylitis patients were significantly enriched for the disease-linked clones. Blood from ankylosing spondylitis patients appeared to be characterized by a TCR beta motif made up of eight highly homologous amino acid variants. Some TCR beta motif variants had previously been reported in synovial fluid and blood of reactive arthritis patients, which suggested common disease-initiation mechanisms.

The V end gives up 6 bases and the J end 1 base, leaving 5 bases in the junction not matched to a gene. The CDR3 spans 15 residues, from the cysteine through the phenylalanine. CDR3 DNA is the only sequence kept; it has 45 bases, read in frame from the first base. Sequences MRHNA (CDR1) and SNTAGT (CDR2) are obtained from the germline V gene. A remark on this clonotype: Its recognized antigen is unknown. Base qualities are missing; no much larger clone stands one base away.

Data came from an Illumina HiSeq 2500. Quantitative 5'-RACE with molecular barcodes was used to prepare TCR beta libraries. As for the authors' bioinformatics: Disease-linked TCR variants were identified with a new computational method built on a probabilistic model of VDJ rearrangement. The public reads were run again by TCRdb, first through fastp at Q25 and then through MiXCR, and only productive beta chains were kept. Each CDR3 protein gets just one entry, which takes the most common genes and DNA from the rows behind it. The V and J calls come from TCRdb's annotation, not from the publication. Across this sample there are 650,000 to 800,000 distinct CDR3 sequences, with roughly 20% seen only once. The top ten clonotypes cover about 19% of the sample.

The sequence was obtained from a male donor with ankylosing spondylitis. The sequencing sample was made of blood, either unsorted or a sorted T cell fraction (not recorded which). The chain couples TRBV6-4 to TRBJ2-1, with TRBD2 matching 8 junction bases. CDR3 loop: CASRDIAGSYNEQFF. The DNA is TGTGCCAGCAGGGATATAGCGGGGTCCTACAATGAGCAGTTCTTC.